Shown below are 18 T cell receptor beta chains from a single sample sequenced in a study of T cells expressing NK-cell markers. TCRdb re-analyzed the 5' RACE reads; it lists each CDR3 protein once, without DNA. The sample table includes some 460,000 distinct CDR3 sequences. Sequenced material: blood T cells: a sorted CD56 or NKG2C T cell subset, CD4+ or CD8+ T cells, or bulk PBMC T cells (not recorded which). The receptors derive from a woman between 45 and 60 years old in good health.

V usage is TRBV4-2 and J usage is TRBJ2-1. CDR3 length equals 14 residues. Germline V gene lookup returns CDR1 LGHNA and CDR2 YNFKEQ. CDR3 residues: CASSQDLLTNEQFF.

This chain joins TRBV6-2 or TRBV6-3 and TRBJ1-1; the D call from TCRdb, TRBD1, cannot be confirmed without DNA. The CDR3 loop spans 14 amino acids. Per germline, CDR1 MNHEY and CDR2 SVGEGT. This CDR3 is CASSRGSLNTEAFF.

The chain is built from TRBV12-5 and TRBJ2-4. Germline CDR1 is LGHNT and CDR2 is FRNRAP. The CDR3 sequence is 13 residues long. This chain's CDR3 is CASGATNSNIQYF.

This chain connects TRBV4-1 to TRBJ2-1; TCRdb calls TRBD1, which cannot be checked without DNA. The length of the CDR3 is 15 residues. Per germline, CDR1 MGHRA and CDR2 YSYEKL. CDR3 amino acids: CASSRVAPSYNEQFF.

The CDR3: CASGQGRGTDTQYF. The V and J genes are TRBV6-1 and TRBJ2-3; TCRdb gives TRBD1 as the D gene, but with no DNA this cannot be confirmed. Germline V gene sequence: CDR1 MNHNS, CDR2 SASEGT. This CDR3 has 14 amino acids.

CDR3 sequence: CASSPGRAYNEQFF. V gene TRBV5-5 combines with J gene TRBJ2-1. The CDR3 is 14 amino acids. The germline V gene has CDR1 SGHKS and CDR2 YYEKEE (reference sequence).

The CDR3: CASSSGTSGKNIQYF. J is TRBJ2-4 and V is TRBV3-1; absent DNA, TCRdb's TRBD2 call cannot be checked. This CDR3 is 15 amino acids long. Germline CDR1 reads LGHDT; CDR2 reads YNNKEL (reference sequence).

The chain is built from TRBV27 and TRBJ1-3; TCRdb's D call of TRBD1 is untestable without DNA. Germline V gives CDR1 MNHEY, CDR2 SMNVEV (reference sequence). This CDR3 has 16 residues. The CDR3 sequence is CASSRTGLTSGNTIYF.

The chain combines TRBV12-3 or TRBV12-4 with TRBJ2-4; TCRdb lists TRBD2, though no DNA is available to test this call. The CDR3 length is 16 residues. The CDR3 protein is CASRETSGVAKNIQYF.

The chain is built from TRBV11-1 and TRBJ2-3; TCRdb's assignment of TRBD2 cannot be checked, as there is no DNA. Germline CDR1 SGHAT, CDR2 FQDESV (reference sequence). The CDR3 length is 12 residues. The CDR3 sequence is CASSSGLYTQYF.

J is TRBJ1-2 and V is TRBV29-1; TCRdb indicates TRBD1, and absent DNA this call remains unverified. This CDR3 is 13 amino acids long. Germline assignment: CDR1 SQVTM and CDR2 ANQGSEA. The CDR3 region is CSGVVGGNYGYTF. Full variable domain (outside the CDR3, taken from reference TRBV29-1 and TRBJ1-2): SAVISQKPSRDICQRGTSLTIQCQVDSQVTMMFWYRQQPGQSLTLIATANQGSEATYESGFVIDKFPISRPNLTFSTLTVSNMSPEDSSIYLCSGVVGGNYGYTFGSGTRLTVV.

The rearrangement joins TRBV12-3 or TRBV12-4 to TRBJ2-3; TCRdb's D call, TRBD2, is unchecked because there is no DNA. The CDR3 extends over 16 amino acids. The CDR3 here is CASSSPGTSGTDTQYF.

The chain uses TRBV10-3 and TRBJ1-5; lacking DNA, the TRBD1 call made by TCRdb goes unchecked. The CDR3 has 15 amino acids. CDR1 and CDR2 (germline): ENHRY, SYGVKD. CDR3 sequence: CAISLGTGGGQPQHF.

J is TRBJ2-7 and V is TRBV5-1; TCRdb returns TRBD1, unconfirmable since there is no DNA. CDR1 is SGHRS, CDR2 YFSETQ, per germline. The CDR3 extends over 15 amino acids. The CDR3 loop is CASSVSGTGPDEQYF.

The genes are TRBV2 and TRBJ2-7. This CDR3 spans 14 amino acids. CDR1 and CDR2 from the germline V gene are SNHLY and FYNNEI. The CDR3 here is CASSDSRGLYEQYF.

V gene TRBV7-9 combines with J gene TRBJ2-1; TCRdb's D call of TRBD1 is untestable without DNA. This CDR3 region has 15 residues. CDR1 is SEHNR, CDR2 FQNEAQ, per germline (reference sequence). The CDR3 loop reads CASSPGQGGYNEQFF.

The CDR3 region is CATSRERPGLVYNEQFF. This chain connects TRBV15 to TRBJ2-1; the D call of TRBD1 rests on TCRdb alone, since no DNA is present to check it. Germline assignment: CDR1 LNHNV and CDR2 YYDKDF (reference sequence). This CDR3 spans 17 amino acids.

CDR3 loop: CASSAGQGTGQPQHF. This chain joins TRBV6-5 and TRBJ1-5; the D gene TCRdb calls, TRBD1, cannot be checked with no DNA. The CDR3 contains 15 residues. Germline V gives CDR1 MNHEY, CDR2 SVGAGI.